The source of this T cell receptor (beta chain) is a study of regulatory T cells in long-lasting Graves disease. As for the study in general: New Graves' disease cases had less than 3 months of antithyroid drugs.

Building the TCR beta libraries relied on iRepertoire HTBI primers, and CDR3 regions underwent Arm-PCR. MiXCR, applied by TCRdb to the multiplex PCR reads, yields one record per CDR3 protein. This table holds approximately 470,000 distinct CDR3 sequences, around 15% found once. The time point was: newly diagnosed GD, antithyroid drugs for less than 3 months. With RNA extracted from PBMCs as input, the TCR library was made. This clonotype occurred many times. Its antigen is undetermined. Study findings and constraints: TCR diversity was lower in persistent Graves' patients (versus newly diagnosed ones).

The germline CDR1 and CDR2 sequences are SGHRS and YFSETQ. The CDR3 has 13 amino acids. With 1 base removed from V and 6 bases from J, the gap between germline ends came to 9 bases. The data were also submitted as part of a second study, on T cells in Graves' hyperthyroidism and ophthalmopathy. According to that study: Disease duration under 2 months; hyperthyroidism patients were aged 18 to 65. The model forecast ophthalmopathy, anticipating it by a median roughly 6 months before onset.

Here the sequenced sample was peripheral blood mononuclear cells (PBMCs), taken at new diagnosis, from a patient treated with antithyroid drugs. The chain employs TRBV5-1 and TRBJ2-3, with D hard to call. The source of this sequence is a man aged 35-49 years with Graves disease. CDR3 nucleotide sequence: TGCGCCAGCAGCTTGAGTTTCGGGGATACGCAGTATTTT. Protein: CASSLSFGDTQYF. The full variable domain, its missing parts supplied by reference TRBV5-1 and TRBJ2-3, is KAGVTQTPRYLIKTRGQQVTLSCSPISGHRSVSWYQQTPGQGLQFLFEYFSETQRNKGNFPGRFSGRQFSNSRSEMNVSTLELGDSALYLCASSLSFGDTQYFGPGTRLTVL.